This TCR beta chain was captured by sequencing in a study of T-cell reconstitution after alpha-beta-depleted transplantation in children (dated by TCRdb to 2016 to 2017). Turning to the overall study: The study quantitatively tracked T-cell immune reconstitution after TCRalphabeta/CD19-depleted allogeneic hematopoietic cell transplantation in children using TCR repertoire profiling.

The method behind the library was PCR. Sequencing took place on an Illumina HiSeq 2500. TCR library preparation used molecular barcoding, with unique molecular identifiers applied to normalize quantification of the TCRbeta repertoire. TCRdb reanalyzed the raw reads on its own, using fastp at Q25 for trimming and MiXCR for clone calling, and kept in-frame beta chains. CDR3 protein sequences are deduplicated, and each keeps its most common genes and DNA. Here the sample has a few hundred thousand distinct CDR3 sequences; around 12% occur a single time. The top ten constitute more than 5.5% of the sample. This clonotype was detected only a few times. There is no known antigen for this receptor. Base qualities are missing; no much larger clone stands one base away. Trimmed from V: 0 bases; trimmed from J: 10 bases; junction bases lacking a gene match: 14. The germline V gene encodes CDR1 ENHRY and CDR2 SYGVKD. The CDR3 has 17 amino acids, counting the end cysteine and phenylalanine. Only the CDR3 portion is preserved as DNA: 51 bases, with reading frame beginning at the first base.

This sample comprised PBMCs from the stem cell graft donor, obtained from the stem cell graft. The chain is encoded by TRBV10-3 joined to TRBJ2-1, with TRBD2 matching 8 junction bases. The clonotype comes from a human donor who donated a stem cell graft to a child with combined immunodeficiency. CDR3 sequence: CAISESTGTSGNEEQFF. The bases are TGTGCCATCAGTGAGTCGACGGGGACTAGTGGGAATGAGGAGCAGTTCTTC.